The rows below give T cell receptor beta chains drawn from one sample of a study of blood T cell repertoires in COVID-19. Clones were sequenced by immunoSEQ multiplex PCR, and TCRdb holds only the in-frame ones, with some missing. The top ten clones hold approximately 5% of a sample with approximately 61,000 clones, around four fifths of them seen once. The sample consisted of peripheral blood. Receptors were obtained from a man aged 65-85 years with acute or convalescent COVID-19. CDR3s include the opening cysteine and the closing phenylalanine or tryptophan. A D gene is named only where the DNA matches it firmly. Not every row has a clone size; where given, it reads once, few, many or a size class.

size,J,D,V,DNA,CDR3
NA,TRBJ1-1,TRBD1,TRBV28,TGTGCCAGCCTCACAGGGGGGAACACTGAAGCTTTCTTT,CASLTGGNTEAFF
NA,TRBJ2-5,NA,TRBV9,TGTGCCAGCAGCCCCGGGGTGGGGTGGGAGACCCAGTACTTC,CASSPGVGWETQYF
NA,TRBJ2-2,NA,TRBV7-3,TGTGCCAGCAGCTTAGGGCCGATCACCGGGGAGCTGTTTTTT,CASSLGPITGELFF
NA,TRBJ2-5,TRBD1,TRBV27,TGTGCCAGCAGTGTGACCGGACAGGGGGGGGAGACCCAGTACTTC,CASSVTGQGGETQYF
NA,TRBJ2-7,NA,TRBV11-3,TGTGCCAGCAGCTTTGACAGCGCTGGCGAGCAGTACTTC,CASSFDSAGEQYF
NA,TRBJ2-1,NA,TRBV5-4,TGTGCCAGCAGCTCCCCTAGCGAGAGCTCCTACAATGAGCAGTTCTTC,CASSSPSESSYNEQFF
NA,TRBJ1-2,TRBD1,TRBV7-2,TGTGCCAGCAGCCCGGGACAGGGTTATGGCTACACCTTC,CASSPGQGYGYTF
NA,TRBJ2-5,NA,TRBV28,TGTGCCAGCACCGCACGGGAGTTGGAGACCCAGTACTTC,CASTARELETQYF
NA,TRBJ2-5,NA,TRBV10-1,TGCGCCAGGGCTCAGACCCAGTACTTC,CARAQTQYF
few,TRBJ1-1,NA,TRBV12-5,TGTGCTAGTGGTATGGGGAGGGGGAACACTGAAGCTTTCTTT,CASGMGRGNTEAFF
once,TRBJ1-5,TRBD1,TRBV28,TGTGCCAGCAGTTTGGAGCCTGGGACAGGAAATCAGCCCCAGCATTTT,CASSLEPGTGNQPQHF
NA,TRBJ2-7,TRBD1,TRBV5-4,TGTGCCAGCAGCTCGGGGACAGGGGTATCCTACGAGCAGTACTTC,CASSSGTGVSYEQYF
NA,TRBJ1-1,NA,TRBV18,TGTGCCAGCTCACCCAACAGCTTCTACTCTGAAGCTTTCTTT,CASSPNSFYSEAFF
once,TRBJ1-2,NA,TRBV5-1,TGCGCCAGCAGCTTGGATGCAGGCAGCTATGGCTACACCTTC,CASSLDAGSYGYTF
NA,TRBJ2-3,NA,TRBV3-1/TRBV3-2,TGTGCCAGCAGCCTTCGAGATACGCAGTATTTT,CASSLRDTQYF
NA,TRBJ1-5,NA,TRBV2,TGTGCCAGCAGTCCTATTCAGGGTAATCAGCCCCAGCATTTT,CASSPIQGNQPQHF
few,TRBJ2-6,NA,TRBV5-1,TGCGCCAGCAGCTTGTGGGGGGGCCCCCCGTCTGGGGCCAACGTCCTGACTTTC,CASSLWGGPPSGANVLTF
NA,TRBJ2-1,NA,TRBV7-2,TGTGCCAGCAGCTCGCAAGGTGGGGGACTCCCTCGCGAGCAGTTCTTC,CASSSQGGGLPREQFF
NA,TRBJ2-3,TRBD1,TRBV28,TGTGCCGGGAACAGGGGCGGCACAGATACGCAGTATTTT,CAGNRGGTDTQYF
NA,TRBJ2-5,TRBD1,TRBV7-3,TGTGCCAGCAGCCCCGCCACAGGGGTAAAAGAGACCCAGTACTTC,CASSPATGVKETQYF
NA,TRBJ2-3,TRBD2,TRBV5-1,TGCGCCAGCAGCCCCCGAGCGGGGGCGGCAGATACGCAGTATTTT,CASSPRAGAADTQYF
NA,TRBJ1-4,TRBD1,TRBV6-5,TGTGCCAGCAGCTTAGACAGGGGCCACGAAAAACTGTTTTTT,CASSLDRGHEKLFF
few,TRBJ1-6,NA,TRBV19,TGTGCCAGTAGTACCGCGGAGCTGGCCCTCCACTTT,CASSTAELALHF
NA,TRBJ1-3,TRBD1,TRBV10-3,TGTGCCATCAGTGGTGACAGGGTCGGGGCCGGAAACACCATATATTTT,CAISGDRVGAGNTIYF
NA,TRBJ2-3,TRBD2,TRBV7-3,TGTGCCAGCAGCCCCGGGACTAGCGGGGGGGCCTTTAACACAGATACGCAGTATTTT,CASSPGTSGGAFNTDTQYF
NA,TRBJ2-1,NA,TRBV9,TGTGCCAGCAGCAGATCAGGGGATTCCTACAATGAGCAGTTCTTC,CASSRSGDSYNEQFF
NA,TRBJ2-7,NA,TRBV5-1,TGCGCCAGCAGCTTGTTCGGGTCTGGCGAGCAGTACTTC,CASSLFGSGEQYF
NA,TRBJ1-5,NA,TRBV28,TGTGCCAGCAGTCCCAGGGAAAGGCAGCCCCAGCATTTT,CASSPRERQPQHF
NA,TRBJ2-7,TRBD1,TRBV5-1,TGCGCCAGCAGCTTGTCCCTGGGCCCGACAGGGGGCTACGAGCAGTACTTC,CASSLSLGPTGGYEQYF
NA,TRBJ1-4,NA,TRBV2,TGTGCCAGCAGTGATAAATCGGTAAATGAAAAACTGTTTTTT,CASSDKSVNEKLFF
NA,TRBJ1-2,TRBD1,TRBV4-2,TGTGCCAGCAGCCCCGGACAGGGTGGCTACACCTTC,CASSPGQGGYTF
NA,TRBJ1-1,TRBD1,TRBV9,TGTGCCAGCAGCCCCCAGGGACAGAAATACACTGAAGCTTTCTTT,CASSPQGQKYTEAFF
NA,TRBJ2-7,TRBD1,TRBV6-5,TGTGCCAGCAGTTTGGGACAGGGGGTTAGCTCCTACGAGCAGTACTTC,CASSLGQGVSSYEQYF
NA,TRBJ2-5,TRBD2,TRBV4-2,TGTGCCAGCAGCCGCGGGGGGGCTGTGGAAGAGACCCAGTACTTC,CASSRGGAVEETQYF
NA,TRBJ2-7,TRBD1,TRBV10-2,TGCGCCAGCGGACAGGGGTTGGGCGAGCAGTACTTC,CASGQGLGEQYF
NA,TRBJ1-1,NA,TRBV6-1,TGTGCCAGCAGTGAAAGGGGTTCGAACACTGAAGCTTTCTTT,CASSERGSNTEAFF